This paragraph reports one TCR beta chain. What it binds is not known. The record originates from a study of graft-versus-host responses after intestinal transplantation. For the study at large: Recipients across the board were started on anti-thymocyte globulin induction, then kept on tacrolimus and steroids for two to four years.

J lost 8 bases, V lost 2 bases, and 17 bases had no gene match. This CDR3 spans 17 amino acids. The table came from immunoSEQ multiplex PCR; TCRdb's copy has only in-frame clones and leaves some out. The table includes some 90,000 clones, 85% to 95% detected once. The specimen was unstimulated CD8+ T cells sorted from spleen or lymph node cells, collected before intestinal transplant. The source is a human donor who received an intestinal transplant. The chain is built from TRBV23-1 and TRBJ1-2; TRBD1 agrees at 7 bases. TRBV23-1 is placed among ORFs of uncertain function. The CDR3 reads CASSQRDRVGSGGGYTF. The CDR3 coding sequence is TGCGCCAGCAGTCAAAGAGACAGGGTAGGATCGGGGGGGGGCTACACCTTC.